This record concerns one T cell receptor beta chain sequence. Its antigen is undetermined. A read error likely explains this, since a far larger clone differs by one base. This sample stems from a study of prognosis after radiotherapy for stage I lung cancer. The overall study: It was SBRT that served as radiotherapy, in 3 to 5 fractions with a biologically effective dose of at least 100 Gy.

Genomic DNA was subjected to two-round multiplex PCR for amplification of TCR beta CDR3. Gene-specific primers for each TRBV and TRBJ gene drove first-round PCR. TCRdb itself ran the multiplex PCR reads through MiXCR, one entry per CDR3 protein. The table records tens of thousands of distinct CDR3 sequences, approximately 38% of them present only once. Germline CDR1 is MNHGY and CDR2 is SAAAGT. The CDR3 is 14 residues long. Study conclusions and caveats: Reportedly, TRBV and TRBJ gene usage differed by presence of metastases in patients.

Peripheral blood, approximately 6.1 milliliters per draw, was collected at each of two time points. The specimen comprised PBMCs, sampled before or after stereotactic body radiation therapy (not recorded which). This TCR was sampled from a donor of 50 years or more with non-small cell lung cancer. The J gene is TRBJ2-3, the V gene TRBV6-8; D is uncertain. The CDR3 is CSSRDDAAADTQYF. In DNA form, the CDR3 reads TGTTCCAGCCGCGATGACGCAGCAGCAGATACGCAGTATTTT.